The clone carrying this T cell receptor beta chain was counted at least ten times. Germline loops: CDR1 ENHRY, CDR2 SYGVKD. With 2 bases removed from V and 7 bases from J, the gap between germline ends came to 11 bases. The CDR3 loop spans 13 amino acids. These data come from a study of beta chain features in type 1 diabetes. The whole isolated RNA underwent reverse transcription, so sequencing captured expressed TCRB transcripts. Sequencing was performed with immunoSEQ multiplex PCR; in TCRdb, only in-frame clones are kept and a portion is missing. The table shows about 220,000 clones, with roughly a tenth occurring only once.

This chain connects TRBV10-3 to TRBJ2-5; D uncertain. The receptor comes from a man between 18 and 35 years old in good health. Input material: central memory CD4+ T cells from blood. The CDR3 nucleotides read TGTGCCATCAGTGAGGACGGTTTAGGGACCCAGTACTTC. Translated, it gives CAISEDGLGTQYF.